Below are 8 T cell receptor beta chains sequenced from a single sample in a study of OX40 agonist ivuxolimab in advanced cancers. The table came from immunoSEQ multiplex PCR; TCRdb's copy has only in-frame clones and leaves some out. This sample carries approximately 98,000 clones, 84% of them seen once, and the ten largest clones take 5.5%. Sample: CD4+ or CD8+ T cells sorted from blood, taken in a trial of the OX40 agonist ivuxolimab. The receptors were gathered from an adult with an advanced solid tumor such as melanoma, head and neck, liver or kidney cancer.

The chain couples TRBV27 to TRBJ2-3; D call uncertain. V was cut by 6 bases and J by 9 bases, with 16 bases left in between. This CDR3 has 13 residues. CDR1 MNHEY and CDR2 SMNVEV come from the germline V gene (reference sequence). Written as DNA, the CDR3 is TGTGCCAGCAGCCTGGGGATGGGGTTAACGCAGTATTTT. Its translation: CASSLGMGLTQYF.

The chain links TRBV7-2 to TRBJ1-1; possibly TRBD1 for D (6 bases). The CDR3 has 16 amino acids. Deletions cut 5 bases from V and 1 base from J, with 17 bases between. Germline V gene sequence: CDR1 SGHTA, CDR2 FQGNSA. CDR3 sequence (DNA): TGTGCCAGCAGCCCTCGTAGGGGGGGGTCGAACACTGAAGCTTTCTTT. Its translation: CASSPRRGGSNTEAFF.

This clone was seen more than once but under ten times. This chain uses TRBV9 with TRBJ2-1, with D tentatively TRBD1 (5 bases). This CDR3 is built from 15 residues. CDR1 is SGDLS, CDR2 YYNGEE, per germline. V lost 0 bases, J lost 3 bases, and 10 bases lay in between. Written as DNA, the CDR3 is TGTGCCAGCAGCGTAGGCGGCAGGGACTACAATGAGCAGTTCTTC. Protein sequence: CASSVGGRDYNEQFF.

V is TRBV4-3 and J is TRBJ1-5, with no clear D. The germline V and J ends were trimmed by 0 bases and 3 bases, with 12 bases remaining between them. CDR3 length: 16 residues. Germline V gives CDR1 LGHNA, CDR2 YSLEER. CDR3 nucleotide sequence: TGCGCCAGCAGCCAAGATGGGCCGGGATTCAATCAGCCCCAGCATTTT. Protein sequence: CASSQDGPGFNQPQHF.

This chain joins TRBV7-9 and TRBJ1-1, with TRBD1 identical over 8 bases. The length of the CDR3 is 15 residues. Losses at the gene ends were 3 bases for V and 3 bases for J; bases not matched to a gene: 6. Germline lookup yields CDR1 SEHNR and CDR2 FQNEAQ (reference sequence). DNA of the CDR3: TGTGCCAGCAGCTTCCCTCAGGGGGCCGACACTGAAGCTTTCTTT. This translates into CASSFPQGADTEAFF.

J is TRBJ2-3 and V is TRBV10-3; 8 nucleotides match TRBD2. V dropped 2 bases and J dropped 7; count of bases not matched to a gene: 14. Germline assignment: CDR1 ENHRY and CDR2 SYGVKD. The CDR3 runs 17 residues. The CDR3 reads CAISEPYRRGAGNTQYF. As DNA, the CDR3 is TGTGCCATCAGTGAGCCATACCGGCGGGGGGCCGGGAATACGCAGTATTTT.

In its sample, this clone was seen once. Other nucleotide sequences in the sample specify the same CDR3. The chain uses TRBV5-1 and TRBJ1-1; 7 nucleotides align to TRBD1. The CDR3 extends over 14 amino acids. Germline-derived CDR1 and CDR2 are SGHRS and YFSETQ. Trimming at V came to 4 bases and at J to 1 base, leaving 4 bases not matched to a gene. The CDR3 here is CASSRQGGNTEAFF. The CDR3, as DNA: TGCGCCAGCAGCAGACAGGGAGGGAACACTGAAGCTTTCTTT.

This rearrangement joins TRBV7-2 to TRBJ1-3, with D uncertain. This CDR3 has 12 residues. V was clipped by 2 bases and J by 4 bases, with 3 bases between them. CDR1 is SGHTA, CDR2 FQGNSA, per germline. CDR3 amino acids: CASSLQGNTIYF. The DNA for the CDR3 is TGTGCCAGCAGCTTACAAGGAAACACCATATATTTT. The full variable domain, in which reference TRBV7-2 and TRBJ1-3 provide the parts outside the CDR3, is GAGVSQSPSNKVTEKGKDVELRCDPISGHTALYWYRQSLGQGLEFLIYFQGNSAPDKSGLPSDRFSAERTGGSVSTLTIQRTQQEDSAVYLCASSLQGNTIYFGEGSWLTVV.